This TCR beta chain emerged from a study of spatial heterogeneity in lung cancer. Study-level information: Alpha-chain detections were consistently fewer than beta-chain detections among the sequences.

One entry per CDR3 protein, called by TCRdb with MiXCR from the 5' RACE reads. The sample holds approximately 21,000 distinct CDR3 sequences, around 3.2% seen once. This clonotype was recorded many times. Time point denoted: sample taken at primary tumor resection. The input material, whole RNA from tumor, nontumor lung or frozen PBMC, was sequenced unsorted. This material consisted of PBMCs, taken at surgery. The source of this sequence is a female donor with early-stage non-small cell lung cancer.

The CDR3 loop reads CASSDNEQFF. The CDR3 DNA reads as TGTGCCAGCAGTGACAATGAGCAGTTCTTC. V and J are TRBV28 and TRBJ2-1; D is undetermined. This CDR3 is 10 amino acids long. V dropped 5 bases and J dropped 5 bases, with 1 base sitting between them. CDR1 MDHEN and CDR2 SYDVKM come from the germline V gene.